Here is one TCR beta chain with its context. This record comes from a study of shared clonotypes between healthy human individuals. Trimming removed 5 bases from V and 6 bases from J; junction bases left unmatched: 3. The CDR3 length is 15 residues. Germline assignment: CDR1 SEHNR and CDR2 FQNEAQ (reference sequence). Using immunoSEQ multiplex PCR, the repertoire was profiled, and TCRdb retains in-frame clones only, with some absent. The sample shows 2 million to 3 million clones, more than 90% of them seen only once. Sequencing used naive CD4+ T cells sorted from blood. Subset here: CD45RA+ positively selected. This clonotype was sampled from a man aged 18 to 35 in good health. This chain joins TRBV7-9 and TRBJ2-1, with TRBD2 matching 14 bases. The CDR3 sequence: CASSVGLAGANEQFF. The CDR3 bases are TGTGCCAGCAGCGTGGGACTAGCGGGAGCCAATGAGCAGTTCTTC.